One and the same sample provided the 27 T cell receptor beta chains below, sequenced in a study of shared clonotypes between healthy human individuals. Profiling relied on immunoSEQ multiplex PCR, and the TCRdb table lists in-frame clones only, not all of them. The sample carries 2 million to 2.5 million clones, 80% to 95% recorded once. Source material: naive CD4+ T cells from PBMCs. The subset is: CD45RA+ positively selected. These receptors were collected from a man between 18 and 29 years old in good health. Some clones in this sample may be carry-over from other donors' samples.

This clone was detected once. The rearrangement links TRBV5-8 to TRBJ1-3; tentatively, D is TRBD1 (5 bases). The V end lost 4 bases, the J end lost 1 base, and 15 bases lay between the germline ends. Germline CDR1 reads SGHTS; CDR2 reads YDEGEE. This CDR3 spans 16 amino acids. Here the CDR3 reads CASSVWEGLSGNTIYF. The CDR3 nucleotides read TGTGCCAGCAGCGTATGGGAGGGACTTTCTGGAAACACCATATATTTT.

DNA of the CDR3: TGCGCCAGCAGCCAGACAGGGTCGGGCACCGGGGAGCTGTTTTTT. It is translated as CASSQTGSGTGELFF. The chain recombines TRBV5-1 with TRBJ2-2; the match to TRBD1 covers 7 bases. V was pared by 4 bases and J by 4 bases, with 7 bases of the junction left unmatched. Germline CDR1 SGHRS, CDR2 YFSETQ. This CDR3 comprises 15 residues.

The chain employs TRBV2 and TRBJ2-5; 8 bases are a match to TRBD2. The J call is uncertain, as TRBJ2-7 better fits the DNA end. CDR1 and CDR2 from the germline V gene are SNHLY and FYNNEI. The CDR3 extends over 13 amino acids. CDR3 DNA sequence: TGTGCCAGCAGCGGGGGAGCGGGAGACGAGCAGTACTTC. It translates to CASSGGAGDEQYF.

Details on this clone: Other nucleotide sequences in the sample specify the same CDR3. The rearrangement uses TRBV7-9 and TRBJ2-7, with D tentatively TRBD1 (5 bases). Deletions cut 5 bases from V and 2 bases from J, with 10 bases between. This CDR3 has 13 amino acids. CDR1 and CDR2 (germline): SEHNR, FQNEAQ (reference sequence). The CDR3 sequence is CASSQGGTYEQYF. The CDR3 region has the DNA TGTGCCAGCAGCCAGGGTGGCACCTACGAGCAGTACTTC.

Note on this clone: This sample also contains other DNA sequences that code for the same CDR3. This sequence joins TRBV28 and TRBJ2-1, with TRBD1 as a possible D gene (6 bases). The CDR3 covers 15 residues. V was shortened by 1 base and J by 2 bases, with 9 bases between the two germline ends. Germline V lookup: CDR1 MDHEN, CDR2 SYDVKM. This CDR3 reads CASSLSRGAYNEQFF. The DNA of the CDR3 is TGTGCCAGCAGTTTATCCAGGGGAGCCTACAATGAGCAGTTCTTC. The entire variable domain, with the rest obtained from reference TRBV28 and TRBJ2-1, is as follows: DVKVTQSSRYLVKRTGEKVFLECVQDMDHENMFWYRQDPGLGLRLIYFSYDVKMKEKGDIPEGYSVSREKKERFSLILESASTNQTSMYLCASSLSRGAYNEQFFGPGTRLTVL.

The chain is built from TRBV6-6 and TRBJ1-1; D remains ambiguous. CDR3 length: 13 residues. Germline V lookup: CDR1 MNHNY, CDR2 SVGAGI (reference sequence). Trimming took off 4 bases at V and 7 bases at J, with 13 bases between the two ends. The CDR3 nucleotides are TGTGCCAGCAGTTCGCCTTCGTTCGGTGAAGCTTTCTTT. It is translated as CASSSPSFGEAFF.

The V call is TRBV7-2, the J call TRBJ2-4; 10 bases agree with TRBD2. CDR1 is SGHTA and CDR2 is FQGNSA in the germline V gene. The CDR3 is 17 amino acids. V trimming: 7 bases; J trimming: 4 bases; junction bases outside the gene matches: 13. CDR3 region: CASTQIGLADSKNIQYF. As DNA, the CDR3 is TGTGCCAGCACCCAGATTGGACTAGCGGATTCTAAAAACATTCAGTACTTC. Full variable domain (outside the CDR3, taken from reference TRBV7-2 and TRBJ2-4): GAGVSQSPSNKVTEKGKDVELRCDPISGHTALYWYRQSLGQGLEFLIYFQGNSAPDKSGLPSDRFSAERTGGSVSTLTIQRTQQEDSAVYLCASTQIGLADSKNIQYFGAGTRLSVL.

The chain combines TRBV30 with TRBJ2-5; 7 bases are a match to TRBD2. This CDR3 has 16 amino acids. CDR1 is GTSNPN and CDR2 is SVGIG in the germline V gene (reference sequence). With V trimmed by 0 bases and J by 5 bases, 12 bases remained unmatched. The CDR3 DNA follows: TGTGCCTGGAGTGTACTGGGGGGGGTTTCTCGGGAGACCCAGTACTTC. It encodes CAWSVLGGVSRETQYF.

This clone was picked up one time. The chain carries TRBV9 and TRBJ1-5; 9 bases line up with TRBD1. Germline lookup yields CDR1 SGDLS and CDR2 YYNGEE. The CDR3 is 15 residues long. V lost 0 bases, J lost 6 bases, and 4 bases stayed unmatched. CDR3 nucleotide sequence: TGTGCCAGCAGCGTAGGAACAGGGGGCGTTCAGCCCCAGCATTTT. Residues: CASSVGTGGVQPQHF.

The chain has TRBV9 and TRBJ1-1; no reliable D call. The CDR3 extends over 16 amino acids. With 5 bases removed from V and 1 base from J, the gap between germline ends came to 18 bases. CDR1 and CDR2 from the germline V gene are SGDLS and YYNGEE. The CDR3 loop reads CASRVGPRVTNTEAFF. In DNA, the CDR3 is TGTGCCAGCAGGGTCGGCCCAAGGGTTACGAACACTGAAGCTTTCTTT. Drawing the rest from reference TRBV9 and TRBJ1-1, the complete variable domain is DSGVTQTPKHLITATGQRVTLRCSPRSGDLSVYWYQQSLDQGLQFLIQYYNGEERAKGNILERFSAQQFPDLHSELNLSSLELGDSALYFCASRVGPRVTNTEAFFGQGTRLTVV.

This clone came up once. The chain employs TRBV28 and TRBJ2-1; D remains unclear. Trimming removed 2 bases at V and 11 bases at J, with 7 bases between. CDR3 length: 11 amino acids. Germline V gene sequence: CDR1 MDHEN, CDR2 SYDVKM. CDR3 sequence reads: CASSLEEKQFF. The CDR3 nucleotides read TGTGCCAGCAGTTTAGAGGAAAAGCAGTTCTTC.

The chain joins TRBV18 to TRBJ2-3; weak D call: TRBD2 (6 bases). The V gene's germline CDR1 is KGHSH and CDR2 LQKENI. This CDR3 comprises 15 residues. Trimming removed 6 bases from V and 1 base from J, with 14 bases in between. Here the CDR3 reads CASSERVGGTDTQYF. The CDR3 DNA sequence: TGTGCCAGCTCCGAGCGGGTGGGAGGCACAGATACGCAGTATTTT.

The rearrangement joins TRBV18 to TRBJ1-3; TRBD1 might be the D (5 bases). Germline CDR1 is KGHSH and CDR2 is LQKENI. Trimming shortened V by 3 bases and J by 2 bases, and 23 bases separated the two germline ends. The CDR3 sequence is 19 residues long. The CDR3 protein is CASSPPAGLRGRTGNTIYF. CDR3 nucleotides: TGTGCCAGCTCACCCCCAGCCGGTCTTCGGGGGAGGACTGGAAACACCATATATTTT.

This chain joins TRBV11-2 and TRBJ1-3, with D unresolved. Trimming stripped 1 base from V and 0 bases from J, with 10 bases between. This CDR3 has 16 amino acids. The V gene's germline CDR1 is SGHAT and CDR2 FQNNGV. The CDR3 region has the DNA TGTGCCAGCAGCTTAGTAATAGGCCTCTCTGGAAACACCATATATTTT. This sequence encodes CASSLVIGLSGNTIYF.

The chain employs TRBV7-7 and TRBJ2-1, with 8 bases fitting TRBD1. This CDR3 has 15 amino acids. V shed 5 bases and J 7 bases; nucleotides not matched to a gene: 10. Germline V CDR1 and CDR2: SSHAT, FNYEAQ (reference sequence). The CDR3 spells CASSQRVDRANEQFF. The CDR3 nucleotides read TGTGCCAGCAGCCAACGGGTGGACAGGGCGAATGAGCAGTTCTTC. Full variable domain (remainder filled in from reference TRBV7-7 and TRBJ2-1): GAGVSQSPRYKVTKRGQDVTLRCDPISSHATLYWYQQALGQGPEFLTYFNYEAQPDKSGLPSDRFSAERPEGSISTLTIQRTEQRDSAMYRCASSQRVDRANEQFFGPGTRLTVL.

The V gene is TRBV5-1, the J gene TRBJ2-3; a possible D gene is TRBD1 (6 bases). CDR3 length equals 14 residues. CDR1 is SGHRS and CDR2 is YFSETQ in the germline V gene. V lost 0 bases and J lost 2, with 7 bases in between. The CDR3 loop is CASSLGQVTDTQYF. CDR3 in DNA: TGCGCCAGCAGCTTGGGACAGGTCACAGATACGCAGTATTTT. Drawing the rest from reference TRBV5-1 and TRBJ2-3, the complete variable domain is KAGVTQTPRYLIKTRGQQVTLSCSPISGHRSVSWYQQTPGQGLQFLFEYFSETQRNKGNFPGRFSGRQFSNSRSEMNVSTLELGDSALYLCASSLGQVTDTQYFGPGTRLTVL.

Points on this clone: The same CDR3 arises from other DNA sequences in this sample as well. The genes are TRBV6-1 and TRBJ2-1; D call uncertain. Trimming left V 5 bases short and J 2 bases short, with 1 base between. Germline CDR1 is MNHNS and CDR2 is SASEGT. CDR3 length: 11 residues. The CDR3 coding sequence is TGTGCCAGCAGTCCCTACAATGAGCAGTTCTTC. It encodes CASSPYNEQFF.

This chain links TRBV7-2 with TRBJ2-1, with 7 bases that match TRBD1. The germline CDR1 and CDR2 sequences are SGHTA and FQGNSA. CDR3 length: 15 amino acids. V was pared by 2 bases and J by 4 bases, with 5 bases of the junction left unmatched. This CDR3 is CASSLYQGQYNEQFF. The CDR3 DNA sequence: TGTGCCAGCAGCTTATATCAGGGACAGTACAATGAGCAGTTCTTC.

The chain combines TRBV27 with TRBJ2-7, with a tentative D call TRBD2 (5 bases). CDR1 and CDR2 from the germline V gene are MNHEY and SMNVEV (reference sequence). V lost 5 bases and J 6 bases, leaving 20 bases between the germline ends. This CDR3 spans 15 amino acids. CDR3 sequence: CASSLDGNLLGEQYF. Written as DNA, the CDR3 is TGTGCCAGCAGTCTAGACGGGAACCTATTAGGCGAGCAGTACTTC.

The chain joins TRBV28 to TRBJ1-5; 8 bases align to TRBD1. The CDR3 length is 16 residues. V shed 2 bases, J shed 6 bases, and the junction held 9 bases outside the gene matches. The germline V gene has CDR1 MDHEN and CDR2 SYDVKM. CDR3 DNA sequence: TGTGCCAGCAGTTTACCACCCCGACAGGGGAGTCAGCCCCAGCATTTT. The encoded protein is CASSLPPRQGSQPQHF.

The V call is TRBV10-3, the J call TRBJ2-1; D possibly corresponds to TRBD1 (6 bases). V was shortened by 4 bases and J by 6 bases, with 19 bases between the two germline ends. Germline V gene lookup returns CDR1 ENHRY and CDR2 SYGVKD. The CDR3 runs to 16 residues. CDR3 protein: CAISGYREGSLNEQFF. As DNA, the CDR3 is TGTGCCATCAGTGGCTACAGGGAAGGGAGCCTCAATGAGCAGTTCTTC.

The chain employs TRBV5-1 and TRBJ2-3, with D unclear. CDR3 length equals 13 residues. The ends were cut back, 0 bases at V and 6 bases at J, with 8 bases in the middle. Looked up from germline, CDR1 is SGHRS and CDR2 is YFSETQ. CDR3 loop: CASSLAPEDTQYF. In nucleotides, the CDR3 is TGCGCCAGCAGCTTGGCGCCGGAGGATACGCAGTATTTT.

The gene calls are TRBV19 and TRBJ2-7, with 14 nucleotides matching TRBD2. Germline CDR1 reads LNHDA; CDR2 reads SQIVND (reference sequence). The CDR3 covers 17 residues. J gave up 1 base and V 5 bases, and 7 bases lay outside the gene matches. The CDR3: CASSFRTSGRRSYEQYF. CDR3 nucleotide sequence: TGTGCCAGTAGTTTCCGGACTAGCGGGAGGCGTTCCTACGAGCAGTACTTC.

CDR3 in DNA: TGTGCCAGCAGCTTATACAGGGAAAGCGTCCTGACTTTC. As protein: CASSLYRESVLTF. The V and J genes are TRBV9 and TRBJ2-6; D is perhaps TRBD1 (6 bases). Germline values: CDR1 SGDLS, CDR2 YYNGEE. This CDR3 is 13 amino acids long. V lost 4 bases to trimming and J lost 12 bases, with 14 bases between them. The entire variable domain, with the rest obtained from reference TRBV9 and TRBJ2-6, is as follows: DSGVTQTPKHLITATGQRVTLRCSPRSGDLSVYWYQQSLDQGLQFLIQYYNGEERAKGNILERFSAQQFPDLHSELNLSSLELGDSALYFCASSLYRESVLTFGAGSRLTVL.

The rearrangement joins TRBV5-1 to TRBJ1-2; D not certain. CDR3 size: 14 residues. Trimming took 0 bases from V and 8 from J, leaving 14 bases between them. CDR1 and CDR2 (germline): SGHRS, YFSETQ. CDR3 region: CASSLAPSLGGYTF. The DNA for the CDR3 is TGCGCCAGCAGCTTGGCCCCATCCCTGGGGGGCTACACCTTC.

The chain uses TRBV11-1 and TRBJ1-4; TRBD1 aligns across 7 bases. This CDR3 has 14 amino acids. J was trimmed by 5 bases and V by 5 bases; bases with no gene match: 5. Germline V gives CDR1 SGHAT, CDR2 FQDESV (reference sequence). The CDR3 region has the DNA TGTGCCAGCAGCGGGGGACAGCTCAATGAAAAACTGTTTTTT. Protein product: CASSGGQLNEKLFF.

The chain uses TRBV7-9 and TRBJ2-3; 7 positions agree with TRBD2. The V segment lost 3 bases and the J segment 14 bases; nucleotides outside the gene matches: 14. Germline assignment: CDR1 SEHNR and CDR2 FQNEAQ (reference sequence). This CDR3 comprises 14 residues. The chain's CDR3 is CASSLSAAGSGRYF. CDR3 sequence (DNA): TGTGCCAGCAGCTTGAGTGCAGCGGGATCCGGGAGGTATTTT.